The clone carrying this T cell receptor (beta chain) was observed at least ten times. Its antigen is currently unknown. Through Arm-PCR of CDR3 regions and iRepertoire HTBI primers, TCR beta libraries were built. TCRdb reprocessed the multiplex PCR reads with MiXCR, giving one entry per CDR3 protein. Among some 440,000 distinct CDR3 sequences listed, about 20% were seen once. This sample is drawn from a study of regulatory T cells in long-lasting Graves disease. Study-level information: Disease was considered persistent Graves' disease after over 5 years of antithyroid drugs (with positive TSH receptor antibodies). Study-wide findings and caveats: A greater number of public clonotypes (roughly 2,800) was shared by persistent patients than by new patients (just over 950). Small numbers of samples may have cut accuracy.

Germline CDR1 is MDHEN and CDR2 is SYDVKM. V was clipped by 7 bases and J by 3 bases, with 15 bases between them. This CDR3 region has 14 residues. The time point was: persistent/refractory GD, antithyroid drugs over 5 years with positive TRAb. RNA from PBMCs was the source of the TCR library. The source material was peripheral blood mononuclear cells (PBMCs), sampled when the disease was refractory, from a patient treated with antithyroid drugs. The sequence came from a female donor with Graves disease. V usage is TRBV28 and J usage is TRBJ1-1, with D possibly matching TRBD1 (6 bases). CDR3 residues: CASTGGGQDTEAFF. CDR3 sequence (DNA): TGTGCCAGCACGGGCGGGGGGCAGGACACTGAAGCTTTCTTT.